A single sample is the source of the 11 T cell receptor beta chains below, sequenced in a study of T cell responses to AZD1222 COVID-19 vaccine. The method was immunoSEQ multiplex PCR; TCRdb's version includes in-frame clones alone and lacks a portion of them. The repertoire consists of around 100,000 clones, with 90% to 95% occurring once and the leading ten covering about 2.2%. The sample here was peripheral blood, taken on day 0 of AZD1222 vaccination. Source of these receptors: an adult in good health.

The J gene is TRBJ2-7, the V gene TRBV6-5, with D maybe TRBD2 (7 bases). Per the germline V gene, CDR1 is MNHEY and CDR2 is SVGAGI. V was cut by 6 bases and J by 3 bases, with 18 bases left in between. This CDR3 contains 15 residues. The CDR3 sequence: CASRPSGGGIYEQYF. In DNA, the CDR3 is TGTGCCAGCAGACCTAGTGGCGGGGGCATCTACGAGCAGTACTTC.

This chain joins TRBV29-1 and TRBJ1-1, with D possibly being TRBD1 (6 bases). The CDR3 extends over 14 amino acids. Trimming took 5 bases from V and 2 from J, leaving 15 bases between them. CDR1 is SQVTM and CDR2 is ANQGSEA in the germline V gene. In nucleotides, the CDR3 is TGCAGCGTTCGTACAGGGCGCGTCAACACTGAAGCTTTCTTT. Protein: CSVRTGRVNTEAFF.

V and J are TRBV20-1 and TRBJ2-4; TRBD1 agrees at 8 bases. This CDR3 spans 11 amino acids. Germline loops: CDR1 DFQATT, CDR2 SNEGSKA (reference sequence). CDR3 coding DNA: TGCGGCGCAGGGGGCCCGAACATTCAGTACTTC. As protein: CGAGGPNIQYF.

V and J are TRBV9 and TRBJ1-5; D call uncertain. V was pared by 3 bases and J by 3 bases, with 7 bases between. This CDR3 region has 13 residues. CDR1 and CDR2 (germline): SGDLS, YYNGEE. The DNA for the CDR3 is TGTGCCAGCAGCGCACTATACAATCAGCCCCAGCATTTT. Translation: CASSALYNQPQHF. The full variable domain, with the rest looked up from reference TRBV9 and TRBJ1-5, is DSGVTQTPKHLITATGQRVTLRCSPRSGDLSVYWYQQSLDQGLQFLIQYYNGEERAKGNILERFSAQQFPDLHSELNLSSLELGDSALYFCASSALYNQPQHFGDGTRLSIL.

The J gene is TRBJ2-7, the V gene TRBV29-1, with D perhaps TRBD1 (5 bases). This CDR3 comprises 16 residues. Germline CDR1 reads SQVTM; CDR2 reads ANQGSEA. V was shortened by 4 bases and J by 6 bases, with 25 bases between the two germline ends. CDR3 amino acids: CSVALSQGSAVFEQYF. The CDR3 bases are TGCAGCGTTGCGTTGTCCCAGGGATCGGCGGTCTTCGAGCAGTACTTC.

This clone was detected only once. The CDR3 DNA reads TGTGCCAGCAGCCCAATGGGACAGGGGAACACTGAAGCTTTCTTT. Translated, it gives CASSPMGQGNTEAFF. This chain joins TRBV14 and TRBJ1-1; 9 bases match TRBD1. Germline values: CDR1 SGHDN, CDR2 FVKESK. CDR3 length: 15 amino acids. V lost 4 bases to trimming and J lost 1 base; unmatched junction nucleotides: 4.

The J gene is TRBJ1-1, the V gene TRBV27; 9 bases match TRBD1. The CDR3 consists of 15 residues. V lost 7 bases and J lost 4; bases outside the gene matches: 10. Germline CDR1 and CDR2: MNHEY and SMNVEV (reference sequence). CDR3 nucleotides: TGTGCCAGCACAATTACAGGGGGCGGTCGCACTGAAGCTTTCTTT. This encodes CASTITGGGRTEAFF.

The chain couples TRBV6-2 or TRBV6-3 to TRBJ2-7; D may match TRBD1 or TRBD2 (5 bases each). The V and J ends lost 5 bases and 5 bases respectively, with 10 bases between them. The CDR3 is made up of 12 amino acids. The germline V gene has CDR1 MNHEY and CDR2 SVGEGT. This chain's CDR3 is CASSHGTHEQYF. The DNA for the CDR3 is TGTGCCAGCAGTCACGGGACGCACGAGCAGTACTTC.

This chain joins TRBV7-2 and TRBJ2-7, with TRBD1 matching over 8 bases. CDR3 length: 14 residues. Germline loops: CDR1 SGHTA, CDR2 FQGNSA. V lost 10 bases and J lost 5; bases outside the gene matches: 13. The CDR3 sequence: CATSTRTGPHEQYF. The CDR3 nucleotides are TGTGCCACGAGCACCCGGACAGGGCCCCACGAGCAGTACTTC. The variable domain in full, with the rest retrieved from reference TRBV7-2 and TRBJ2-7, is GAGVSQSPSNKVTEKGKDVELRCDPISGHTALYWYRQSLGQGLEFLIYFQGNSAPDKSGLPSDRFSAERTGGSVSTLTIQRTQQEDSAVYLCATSTRTGPHEQYFGPGTRLTVT.

The gene calls are TRBV6-2 or TRBV6-3 and TRBJ2-6, with D possibly called TRBD1 or TRBD2 (5 bases each). The CDR3 has 16 residues. V was cut by 2 bases and J by 0 bases, with 8 bases left in between. Germline V gene data show CDR1 as MNHEY and CDR2 as SVGEGT. The CDR3, as DNA: TGTGCCAGCAGTTACGATGGGGGCTCTGGGGCCAACGTCCTGACTTTC. This codes for CASSYDGGSGANVLTF.

The chain combines TRBV20-1 with TRBJ2-3, with D hard to call. V lost 0 bases and J lost 7, with 5 bases in between. This CDR3 is built from 11 residues. Germline V lookup: CDR1 DFQATT, CDR2 SNEGSKA (reference sequence). The CDR3 reads CSARDYNTQYF. The DNA for the CDR3 is TGCAGTGCTAGAGATTATAATACGCAGTATTTT.